Each of the 16 T cell receptor beta chains below was sequenced from the same sample in a study of blood T cell repertoires in COVID-19. The data were produced by immunoSEQ multiplex PCR, yet TCRdb's version contains in-frame clones alone and is incomplete. Of 250,000 to 300,000 clones in the sample, around 84% were seen once. The material sequenced was peripheral blood. Receptors originate from a man between 60 and 70 years old with acute or convalescent COVID-19.

The chain uses TRBV5-8 and TRBJ2-2; 10 bases align to TRBD2. The CDR3 contains 17 residues. V was pared by 4 bases and J by 1 base, with 7 bases of the junction left unmatched. Germline CDR1 SGHTS, CDR2 YDEGEE. The DNA of the CDR3 is TGTGCCAGCAGCCCTCTGTCTAGCGGGAGGAACACCGGGGAGCTGTTTTTT. Residues: CASSPLSSGRNTGELFF.

The chain carries TRBV9 and TRBJ1-4; 8 nucleotides match TRBD1. The CDR3 sequence is 15 residues long. Germline values: CDR1 SGDLS, CDR2 YYNGEE. The V gene end was trimmed by 1 base and the J gene end by 7 bases; junction bases not matched to a gene: 6. The CDR3 bases are TGTGCCAGCAGCGTATTTGACAGGGGAGGTGAAAAACTGTTTTTT. Translating it yields CASSVFDRGGEKLFF.

This clone was seen a few times. The chain recombines TRBV10-1 with TRBJ1-1; D uncertain. The CDR3 consists of 12 residues. Germline V lookup: CDR1 WNHNN, CDR2 SYGVQD (reference sequence). V was clipped by 3 bases and J by 1 base, with 3 bases between them. CDR3 DNA sequence: TGCGCCAGCAGTGACCGGAACACTGAAGCTTTCTTT. It yields the protein CASSDRNTEAFF.

The V gene is TRBV18, the J gene TRBJ2-1; 7 bases align to TRBD1. This CDR3 has 15 residues. CDR1 is KGHSH, CDR2 LQKENI, per germline. The junction had 8 bases not matched to a gene; V was cut back by 3 bases and J by 6 bases. The CDR3 loop reads CASSPDSGQANEQFF. The DNA for the CDR3 is TGTGCCAGCTCACCCGATAGTGGACAGGCCAATGAGCAGTTCTTC. The full variable domain, rest sourced from reference TRBV18 and TRBJ2-1, is NAGVMQNPRHLVRRRGQEARLRCSPMKGHSHVYWYRQLPEEGLKFMVYLQKENIIDESGMPKERFSAEFPKEGPSILRIQQVVRGDSAAYFCASSPDSGQANEQFFGPGTRLTVL.

The V call is TRBV29-1, the J call TRBJ2-5; D possibly corresponds to TRBD1 (6 bases). The germline V gene has CDR1 SQVTM and CDR2 ANQGSEA. CDR3 length: 15 residues. V shed 2 bases and J shed 5 bases, with 18 bases lying between them. The CDR3 DNA reads as TGCAGCGTTGAACCTCACAGGGTTCTAGGGGAGACCCAGTACTTC. This translates into CSVEPHRVLGETQYF.

Turning to this clone: The sample contains more than one DNA sequence encoding this CDR3. The chain combines TRBV28 with TRBJ2-3; no clear D gene. Trimming left V 2 bases short and J 0 bases short, with 9 bases between. This CDR3 has 15 residues. Germline CDR1 is MDHEN and CDR2 is SYDVKM. CDR3 nucleotides: TGTGCCAGCAGTTTAGGCGGTCCTAGCACAGATACGCAGTATTTT. Translation gives CASSLGGPSTDTQYF.

This clone was detected only once. The chain links TRBV6-4 to TRBJ2-1; 12 positions match TRBD2. J was trimmed by 7 bases and V by 4 bases; bases with no gene match: 8. The V gene's germline CDR1 is MRHNA and CDR2 SNTAGT. This CDR3 region has 16 residues. The CDR3 sequence is CASSGLAGAGHNEQFF. CDR3 in DNA: TGTGCCAGCAGTGGACTAGCGGGAGCAGGGCATAATGAGCAGTTCTTC.

This clone appeared many times. The J gene is TRBJ1-2, the V gene TRBV30; D uncertain. Looked up from germline, CDR1 is GTSNPN and CDR2 is SVGIG (reference sequence). Deletions cut 4 bases from V and 4 bases from J, with 10 bases between. The CDR3 totals 12 residues. The CDR3 is CAWTQFLYGYTF. The CDR3 nucleotides read TGTGCCTGGACCCAGTTCCTCTATGGCTACACCTTC.

This clone was recorded only once. The chain has TRBV28 and TRBJ1-2; 11 bases map to TRBD1. V shed 6 bases and J 8 bases; nucleotides not matched to a gene: 11. CDR1 and CDR2 (germline): MDHEN, SYDVKM. CDR3 size: 15 residues. The CDR3 loop reads CASSPGTGGLGGYTF. DNA of the CDR3: TGTGCCAGCAGCCCAGGGACAGGGGGATTAGGAGGCTACACCTTC.

The chain employs TRBV10-2 and TRBJ1-4; a possible D gene is TRBD1 (5 bases). The V end lost 10 bases, the J end lost 8 bases, and 17 bases lay between the germline ends. The CDR3 has 13 residues. Germline values: CDR1 WSHSY, CDR2 SAAADI. CDR3 bases: TGCGCCACCCGATGGGGGGTAGGGGAAAAACTGTTTTTT. Amino acid sequence: CATRWGVGEKLFF.

This chain connects TRBV5-1 to TRBJ2-2, with 9 bases fitting TRBD2. Per the germline V gene, CDR1 is SGHRS and CDR2 is YFSETQ. V gave up 0 bases and J gave up 1 base; unmatched junction bases: 1. The CDR3 is made up of 16 amino acids. This CDR3 reads CASSLGLAVNTGELFF. In DNA, the CDR3 is TGCGCCAGCAGCTTGGGACTAGCGGTGAACACCGGGGAGCTGTTTTTT. The full variable domain, rest sourced from reference TRBV5-1 and TRBJ2-2, is KAGVTQTPRYLIKTRGQQVTLSCSPISGHRSVSWYQQTPGQGLQFLFEYFSETQRNKGNFPGRFSGRQFSNSRSEMNVSTLELGDSALYLCASSLGLAVNTGELFFGEGSRLTVL.

This chain joins TRBV4-2 and TRBJ1-1, with a possible D match to TRBD1 (5 bases). Trimming took off 0 bases at V and 3 bases at J, with 11 bases between the two ends. The CDR3 is 15 residues long. From germline, CDR1 is LGHNA and CDR2 YNFKEQ. CDR3 in amino acids: CASSQDRGTHTEAFF. The CDR3 coding sequence is TGTGCCAGCAGCCAAGATCGGGGGACTCACACTGAAGCTTTCTTT.

This chain uses TRBV19 with TRBJ1-1; D gene uncertain. The germline V and J ends were trimmed by 9 bases and 5 bases, with 19 bases remaining between them. CDR3 size: 14 residues. Germline CDR1 reads LNHDA; CDR2 reads SQIVND (reference sequence). CDR3 DNA: TGTGCCAGCCGCCCCGTCCACCGGAGGACTGAAGCTTTCTTT. This encodes CASRPVHRRTEAFF.

The chain links TRBV3-1 (or the pseudogene TRBV3-2) to TRBJ1-5; D is perhaps TRBD1 (5 bases). There are 13 residues in the CDR3. V lost 0 bases to trimming and J lost 12 bases, with 12 bases between them. Germline V gene data show CDR1 as LGHDT and CDR2 as YNNKEL (reference sequence). The CDR3 coding sequence is TGTGCCAGCAGCCAAGATGGGAAGGGGAACCAGCATTTT. This codes for CASSQDGKGNQHF.

The chain recombines TRBV7-9 with TRBJ1-1; a possible D gene is TRBD1 (5 bases). The CDR3 sequence is 14 residues long. Trimming left V 5 bases short and J 3 bases short, with 13 bases between. CDR1 is SEHNR and CDR2 is FQNEAQ in the germline V gene (reference sequence). CDR3 DNA: TGTGCCAGCAGCGCCCGTAGGGGCGACACTGAAGCTTTCTTT. Translating gives CASSARRGDTEAFF.

The rearrangement links TRBV5-1 to TRBJ2-3; TRBD2 matches at 8 bases. V lost 2 bases and J lost 3; bases outside the gene matches: 5. Germline-derived CDR1 and CDR2 are SGHRS and YFSETQ. This CDR3 spans 15 amino acids. CDR3 DNA sequence: TGCGCCAGCAGCTTTGCGGGAGGACTGACAGATACGCAGTATTTT. Translation gives CASSFAGGLTDTQYF.